This T cell receptor (beta chain) was sequenced for a study of technical replicates of blood from several donors. Assay used: immunoSEQ multiplex PCR; TCRdb lists only in-frame clones, some missing. The sample holds about 70,000 clones, 98% seen once. The CDR3 runs 13 residues. The V gene lost 4 bases and the J gene lost 2 bases, with 8 bases spanning the gap. CDR1 and CDR2 (germline): MGHDK, SYGVNS. This clone has only one observation. The sequence was collected from a human donor in good health. The J gene is TRBJ1-1, the V gene TRBV25-1; D remains unclear. Sequencing was performed on T cells isolated from PBMCs. The CDR3 spells CASSARSNTEAFF. As DNA, the CDR3 is TGTGCCAGCAGTGCCAGATCTAACACTGAAGCTTTCTTT.